The clone carrying this T cell receptor beta chain was detected ten times or more. This entry is derived from a study of blood T cells in healthy people across ages. The germline V gene encodes CDR1 MDHEN and CDR2 SYDVKM. Trimming pared 6 bases from V and 3 bases from J, leaving 12 bases between. CDR3 length: 13 amino acids. A J-beta primer mix and a sample-barcoded 5' primer were used in a second PCR of roughly 7 to 12 cycles. Each CDR3 protein gets one entry after TCRdb re-called the 5' RACE reads with MiXCR. This table holds some 890,000 distinct CDR3 sequences, just under 30% found once. Separately, the same data were catalogued under a study of T cells of mothers and their children. This second study notes: Related and unrelated pairs show similar thymic shaping of TCR recombination output.

Sequences were obtained from blood. The gene calls are TRBV28 and TRBJ2-7, with a tentative D call TRBD2 (5 bases). This receptor was identified in a woman in her 40s in good health. CDR3 nucleotides: TGTGCCAGCAGCCCCGATGAGGGCTACGAGCAGTACTTC. This gives the protein CASSPDEGYEQYF.